The 30 T cell receptor beta chains given below trace back to one sample, sequenced in a study of T cell changes during pregnancy in multiple sclerosis (dated by TCRdb to between 2018 and 2021). The library was built by means of the immunoSEQ multiplex PCR assay. The table was pulled from immuneACCESS by TCRdb, which kept in-frame rearrangements only. Such tables lose some clones; where checked, under half of the loss comes from unresolved V genes, and the rest has no known cause. The sample table records over 55,000 clones; roughly 92% of these occur just once. The top ten clonotypes cover 2.5% to 3.5% of the sample. This specimen consisted of CD8+ T cells from peripheral blood mononuclear cells, obtained in the third trimester of pregnancy. These TCRs come from a female donor in good health, enrolled as a control in a pregnancy study.

The CDR3 region has the DNA TGTGCCACTGGTCGGGGGGACGGCTACACCTTC. This sequence encodes CATGRGDGYTF. The V and J genes are TRBV2 and TRBJ1-2, with D tentatively TRBD1 (5 bases). The ends were cut back, 10 bases at V and 8 bases at J, with 14 bases in the middle. The CDR3 loop spans 11 amino acids. Germline CDR1 is SNHLY and CDR2 is FYNNEI.

This clone was seen once. This chain joins TRBV7-9 and TRBJ1-5; 7 bases are shared with TRBD1. The CDR3 length is 16 residues. After removal of 4 bases from V and 7 bases from J, the junction contained 13 bases not matched to a gene. CDR1 and CDR2 (germline): SEHNR, FQNEAQ (reference sequence). CDR3 sequence (DNA): TGTGCCAGCAGCTCCGACAGTAACAGGGGTCGACAGCCCCAGCATTTT. This translates into CASSSDSNRGRQPQHF. The full variable domain, its missing parts supplied by reference TRBV7-9 and TRBJ1-5, is DTGVSQNPRHKITKRGQNVTFRCDPISEHNRLYWYRQTLGQGPEFLTYFQNEAQLEKSRLLSDRFSAERPKGSFSTLEIQRTEQGDSAMYLCASSSDSNRGRQPQHFGDGTRLSIL.

The chain links TRBV23-1 to TRBJ1-2; perhaps TRBD1 as D (6 bases). TRBV23-1 is assigned to the ORF class and has an uncertain function. This CDR3 is built from 17 residues. V lost 2 bases and J lost 4, with 20 bases in between. The CDR3, as DNA: TGCGCCAGCAGTCAAAATGCTAAAACAGGGCCTGCCTATGGCTACACCTTC. It encodes CASSQNAKTGPAYGYTF.

CDR3 region: CASSPILGYEQYF. The CDR3 nucleotides are TGCGCCAGCAGCCCCATCCTCGGCTACGAGCAGTACTTC. J is TRBJ2-7 and V is TRBV4-3; no firm D call. With 4 bases removed from V and 3 bases from J, the gap between germline ends came to 10 bases. The CDR3 runs to 13 residues. CDR1 LGHNA and CDR2 YSLEER come from the germline V gene.

This clone was counted a single time. The genes are TRBV4-1 and TRBJ1-2; D call uncertain. CDR3 length: 16 amino acids. The germline V gene has CDR1 MGHRA and CDR2 YSYEKL. Trimming removed 1 base from V and 2 bases from J, with 14 bases in between. CDR3 residues: CASSQAPRERNYGYTF. CDR3 bases: TGCGCCAGCAGCCAAGCCCCGCGGGAAAGAAACTATGGCTACACCTTC.

This chain uses TRBV5-1 with TRBJ2-7; maybe TRBD2 (6 bases). Trimming removed 4 bases from V and 0 bases from J, with 14 bases in between. The length of the CDR3 is 15 residues. The germline CDR1 and CDR2 sequences are SGHRS and YFSETQ. CDR3 residues: CASSLGTVLSYEQYF. The CDR3 region has the DNA TGCGCCAGCAGCCTCGGGACTGTACTCTCCTACGAGCAGTACTTC.

The gene calls are TRBV2 and TRBJ1-3; tentative D call: TRBD1 (6 bases). The germline CDR1 and CDR2 sequences are SNHLY and FYNNEI. V was clipped by 8 bases and J by 2 bases, with 16 bases between them. There are 15 residues in the CDR3. CDR3 sequence: CASHEGGGPGNTIYF. The CDR3 nucleotides are TGTGCCAGCCATGAAGGGGGGGGGCCTGGAAACACCATATATTTT.

The chain joins TRBV5-4 to TRBJ2-5; 10 nucleotides match TRBD2. After removal of 4 bases from V and 4 bases from J, the junction contained 19 bases not matched to a gene. The CDR3 is 19 amino acids. Germline V gene lookup returns CDR1 SGHNT and CDR2 YYREEE (reference sequence). The CDR3 loop reads CASSPTGESGGASRETQYF. In nucleotides, the CDR3 is TGTGCCAGCAGCCCGACAGGGGAGAGCGGGGGGGCCTCACGAGAGACCCAGTACTTC.

The rearrangement links TRBV6-5 to TRBJ1-5, with a possible D match to TRBD1 (5 bases). CDR1 and CDR2 (germline): MNHEY, SVGAGI. The CDR3 extends over 15 amino acids. V was pared by 6 bases and J by 0 bases, with 12 bases between. CDR3 in DNA: TGTGCCAGCAGACCCGACAGCTATAGCAATCAGCCCCAGCATTTT. Translating gives CASRPDSYSNQPQHF.

The chain has TRBV28 and TRBJ2-3; 12 bases are a match to TRBD2. With 2 bases clipped from V and 5 bases from J, the junction kept 8 bases outside the gene matches. The V gene's germline CDR1 is MDHEN and CDR2 SYDVKM. CDR3 length equals 17 residues. As DNA, the CDR3 is TGTGCCAGCAGTTTAGGATCTAGCGGGGGGGCGGGAGATACGCAGTATTTT. Protein product: CASSLGSSGGAGDTQYF. Combining the CDR3 with reference TRBV28 and TRBJ2-3 gives the whole variable domain DVKVTQSSRYLVKRTGEKVFLECVQDMDHENMFWYRQDPGLGLRLIYFSYDVKMKEKGDIPEGYSVSREKKERFSLILESASTNQTSMYLCASSLGSSGGAGDTQYFGPGTRLTVL.

As DNA, the CDR3 is TGTGCCAGCAACGCCGGGACAGAACTTAATTCACCCCTCCACTTT. This translates into CASNAGTELNSPLHF. This chain joins TRBV2 and TRBJ1-6, with 7 bases that match TRBD1. The CDR3 spans 15 residues. Germline CDR1 reads SNHLY; CDR2 reads FYNNEI. Trimming removed 7 bases from V and 6 bases from J; junction bases left unmatched: 9.

This chain uses TRBV7-9 with TRBJ1-2, with 10 positions matching TRBD1. The CDR3 sequence is 16 residues long. Germline CDR1 SEHNR, CDR2 FQNEAQ (reference sequence). Losses at the gene ends were 5 bases for V and 4 bases for J; bases not matched to a gene: 10. CDR3 in DNA: TGTGCCAGCAGCCCGACGGACAGGGGGTACACCTATGGCTACACCTTC. Protein sequence: CASSPTDRGYTYGYTF.

CDR3 in DNA: TGTGCCAGCAGTTACTCGACGGGGGGCTCAGGCACTGAAGCTTTCTTT. This codes for CASSYSTGGSGTEAFF. The rearrangement joins TRBV6-5 to TRBJ1-1, with D possibly being TRBD1 (6 bases). CDR3 length equals 16 residues. Between the trimmed V and J ends, which lost 0 bases and 4 bases, there was a span of 15 bases. Looked up from germline, CDR1 is MNHEY and CDR2 is SVGAGI.

V usage is TRBV6-1 and J usage is TRBJ2-7; 8 bases align to TRBD1. J lost 7 bases, V lost 11 bases, and 13 bases had no gene match. The CDR3 runs to 13 residues. Germline CDR1 MNHNS, CDR2 SASEGT. The CDR3 is CAAYARGLGEQYF. CDR3 sequence (DNA): TGTGCCGCCTATGCCAGGGGGCTAGGAGAGCAGTACTTC.

The chain has TRBV15 and TRBJ2-7; the D gene is possibly TRBD1 (6 bases). Trimming left V 0 bases short and J 2 bases short, with 11 bases between. Germline loops: CDR1 LNHNV, CDR2 YYDKDF (reference sequence). The CDR3 has 15 amino acids. The CDR3 coding sequence is TGTGCCACCAGCAGAGATCCCCCAGGGGCCTACGAGCAGTACTTC. Its translation is CATSRDPPGAYEQYF.

The chain recombines TRBV5-4 with TRBJ1-1, with 9 bases matching TRBD1. The CDR3 sequence is 13 residues long. The V gene's germline CDR1 is SGHNT and CDR2 YYREEE (reference sequence). V lost 2 bases to trimming and J lost 11 bases; unmatched junction nucleotides: 7. The CDR3 reads CASSLGGDRGAFF. In DNA, the CDR3 is TGTGCCAGCAGCTTAGGGGGCGACAGGGGGGCTTTCTTT. Together with reference TRBV5-4 and TRBJ1-1, the CDR3 gives the full variable domain: ETGVTQSPTHLIKTRGQQVTLRCSSQSGHNTVSWYQQALGQGPQFIFQYYREEENGRGNFPPRFSGLQFPNYSSELNVNALELDDSALYLCASSLGGDRGAFFGQGTRLTVV.

This chain uses TRBV4-2 with TRBJ1-2; D remains unclear. The CDR3 spans 14 residues. V dropped 0 bases and J dropped 8 bases, with 13 bases sitting between them. From germline, CDR1 is LGHNA and CDR2 YNFKEQ. CDR3 residues: CASSQDRGTSGYTF. The CDR3 DNA reads as TGTGCCAGCAGCCAAGATCGGGGTACGTCAGGCTACACCTTC.

The chain employs TRBV5-6 and TRBJ2-7; the D gene is possibly TRBD1 (6 bases). The CDR3 runs 13 residues. Looked up from germline, CDR1 is SGHDT and CDR2 is YYEEEE. V lost 4 bases and J 6 bases, leaving 14 bases between the germline ends. Here the CDR3 DNA reads TGTGCCAGCAGCACTGGACAGTCCGGCGAGCAGTACTTC. Translating gives CASSTGQSGEQYF. Together with reference TRBV5-6 and TRBJ2-7, the CDR3 gives the full variable domain: DAGVTQSPTHLIKTRGQQVTLRCSPKSGHDTVSWYQQALGQGPQFIFQYYEEEERQRGNFPDRFSGHQFPNYSSELNVNALLLGDSALYLCASSTGQSGEQYFGPGTRLTVT.

The V and J genes are TRBV15 and TRBJ1-2; D is perhaps TRBD1 (5 bases). The CDR3 sequence is 14 residues long. The V end lost 6 bases, the J end lost 6 bases, and 17 bases lay between the germline ends. Germline values: CDR1 LNHNV, CDR2 YYDKDF (reference sequence). In nucleotides, the CDR3 is TGTGCCACCAGGGAGAGGCAGGGAAACCATGGCTACACCTTC. Translation: CATRERQGNHGYTF.

The chain recombines TRBV9 with TRBJ2-7; 8 bases line up with TRBD2. The V gene's germline CDR1 is SGDLS and CDR2 YYNGEE. CDR3 length: 12 amino acids. V gave up 4 bases and J gave up 6 bases; unmatched junction bases: 3. The CDR3, as DNA: TGTGCCAGCAGCCCCGGGGGGGCCGAGCAGTACTTC. Translated, it gives CASSPGGAEQYF.

The V gene is TRBV13, the J gene TRBJ2-2, with a weak D call TRBD2 (6 bases). CDR3 length equals 16 residues. Deletions cut 2 bases from V and 1 base from J, with 11 bases between. From germline, CDR1 is PRHDT and CDR2 FYEKMQ (reference sequence). The CDR3 sequence is CASSLSFGGNTGELFF. The CDR3 DNA sequence: TGTGCCAGCAGCTTATCTTTCGGGGGGAACACCGGGGAGCTGTTTTTT.

This chain links TRBV29-1 with TRBJ2-7; D perhaps matches TRBD2 (12 bases). This CDR3 spans 20 amino acids. V was cut by 8 bases and J by 5 bases, with 40 bases left in between. Germline loops: CDR1 SQVTM, CDR2 ANQGSEA. DNA of the CDR3: TGCAGCCTAACGGACAGGGGGCCTTGGACTAGCGGGGCCCTAGGAAACGAGCAGTACTTC. Its protein product is CSLTDRGPWTSGALGNEQYF.

About this clone: An end of the junction does not agree with germline; a read error may underlie this. This chain links TRBV7-7 with TRBJ2-5, with D maybe TRBD2 (6 bases). Germline CDR1 and CDR2: SSHAT and FNYEAQ (reference sequence). The CDR3 consists of 15 residues. In DNA, the CDR3 is TGTGCTAGCAGCTTGGAAGCGGGTCTGGGGGAGACCCAGTACTTC. Its translation is CASSLEAGLGETQYF.

This clone turned up a few times. The CDR3 is CASSQDSTEAFF. The CDR3 nucleotides read TGCGCCAGCAGCCAAGATTCGACTGAAGCTTTCTTT. The chain combines TRBV4-1 with TRBJ1-1; D gene ambiguous. This CDR3 is 12 amino acids long. Germline V gene data show CDR1 as MGHRA and CDR2 as YSYEKL. V was trimmed by 0 bases and J by 5 bases, leaving 4 bases between them.

This chain uses TRBV4-3 with TRBJ2-1, with a possible D match to TRBD2 (5 bases). CDR1 is LGHNA, CDR2 YSLEER, per germline. With 0 bases removed from V and 2 bases from J, the gap between germline ends came to 14 bases. This CDR3 contains 17 residues. The CDR3 DNA is TGCGCCAGCAGCCAAGATCAGTGGGGAGCGGCCTACAATGAGCAGTTCTTC. It specifies CASSQDQWGAAYNEQFF.

To note about this clone: Within the sample, other DNA sequences also encode this same CDR3. This rearrangement joins TRBV27 to TRBJ1-1; no clear D. The CDR3 sequence is 12 residues long. With 4 bases removed from V and 1 base from J, the gap between germline ends came to 4 bases. Germline V CDR1 and CDR2: MNHEY, SMNVEV (reference sequence). The chain's CDR3 is CASSSGNTEAFF. As DNA, the CDR3 is TGTGCCAGCAGTTCAGGGAACACTGAAGCTTTCTTT.

The chain employs TRBV7-8 and TRBJ1-6, with D possibly TRBD1 on 6 matching bases. The CDR3 covers 14 residues. Trimming took 0 bases from V and 9 from J, leaving 9 bases between them. Germline V lookup: CDR1 SGHVS, CDR2 FQNEAQ. The CDR3 sequence is CASSLAEGGSPLHF. In DNA form, the CDR3 reads TGTGCCAGCAGCTTAGCAGAAGGGGGTTCACCCCTCCACTTT.

The chain uses TRBV30 and TRBJ1-4; D may be TRBD1 (5 bases). The CDR3 is made up of 13 amino acids. From germline, CDR1 is GTSNPN and CDR2 SVGIG (reference sequence). V was shortened by 1 base and J by 7 bases, with 10 bases between the two germline ends. The CDR3 nucleotides read TGTGCCTGGAGTGACCTGACAGCTGAAAAACTGTTTTTT. Protein: CAWSDLTAEKLFF. The entire variable domain, with the rest obtained from reference TRBV30 and TRBJ1-4, is as follows: SQTIHQWPATLVQPVGSPLSLECTVEGTSNPNLYWYRQAAGRGLQLLFYSVGIGQISSEVPQNLSASRPQDRQFILSSKKLLLSDSGFYLCAWSDLTAEKLFFGSGTQLSVL.

The chain uses TRBV7-6 and TRBJ2-5; D might be TRBD2 (6 bases). V was shortened by 4 bases and J by 5 bases, with 14 bases between the two germline ends. Germline lookup yields CDR1 SGHVS and CDR2 FNYEAQ. CDR3 length: 14 residues. CDR3 coding DNA: TGTGCCAGCAGCTCTGCGGGGTTCCCGGAGACCCAGTACTTC. Its protein is CASSSAGFPETQYF.

The count of this clone is one. V and J are TRBV7-2 and TRBJ2-1, with D uncertain. The germline V and J ends were trimmed by 5 bases and 8 bases, with 19 bases remaining between them. From germline, CDR1 is SGHTA and CDR2 FQGNSA. CDR3 length equals 15 residues. The chain's CDR3 is CASSQGYRGGYEQFF. The CDR3 bases are TGTGCCAGCAGCCAAGGTTATCGAGGTGGGTATGAGCAGTTCTTC. Drawing the rest from reference TRBV7-2 and TRBJ2-1, the complete variable domain is GAGVSQSPSNKVTEKGKDVELRCDPISGHTALYWYRQSLGQGLEFLIYFQGNSAPDKSGLPSDRFSAERTGGSVSTLTIQRTQQEDSAVYLCASSQGYRGGYEQFFGPGTRLTVL.